This T cell receptor beta chain appears in the sequencing data of a study of shared clonotypes between healthy human individuals. The study, taken as a whole, reports: There were few donors, and this limited the genetic and exposure-history diversity represented. Blood was the sole source, and tissue repertoires probably differ.

The CDR3 loop spans 13 amino acids. Trimming removed 5 bases at V and 9 bases at J, with 14 bases between. Germline CDR1 is MRHNA and CDR2 is SNTAGT. Genomic DNA of every subset was divided equally among multiple immunoSEQ plates. Sequencing was performed with immunoSEQ multiplex PCR; in TCRdb, only in-frame clones are kept and a portion is missing. The sample lists hundreds of thousands of clones, around 73% occurring once. As regards this clone: The target antigen is unknown.

Participating donors were healthy, HIV-negative adults free of recent acute infections or vaccinations. Sequencing was performed on memory CD4+ T cells sorted from blood. As for subset: CD45RA-negative fraction. The chain combines TRBV6-4 with TRBJ2-1; TRBD1 might be the D (6 bases). This TCR was recovered from a woman aged 30 to 39 in good health. DNA of the CDR3: TGTGCCAGCAGTTCGGAAGGGGGAGCTGAGCAGTTCTTC. It encodes CASSSEGGAEQFF.